The source of this TCR beta chain is a study of PD-1 blockade in classical Hodgkin lymphoma (dated by TCRdb to the early 2020s). Regarding the research as a whole: Nivolumab dosing was 3 mg/kg intravenously every 2 weeks, continuing until either disease progression or unacceptable toxicity. A peripheral blood immune signature of response to PD-1 blockade in classical Hodgkin lymphoma was defined using TCR beta sequencing and CyTOF.

The paper as a whole reports these results and caveats: Baseline TCR diversity was reported as lower in newly diagnosed patients than in healthy donors, and lower still in relapsed/refractory patients. Among trial patients, those achieving complete response had baseline diversity similar to that of newly diagnosed patients, while diversity was significantly lower in partial responders and progressors. A significant rise by C4D1 was seen in CD4+ but not CD8+ TCR diversity (p=0.0027 vs p=0.16), with the rise being most apparent in complete responders (p=0.02). Only a single clinical trial cohort was studied, and what caused the repertoire differences, possibly disease activity or prior therapy, remained undefined. Lower diversity was observed in patients in whom nivolumab was started less than 1 year after ASCT, and these patients were excluded from later analyses so that confounding by immune reconstitution would be avoided.

In the case of this clone: No cognate antigen has been identified for it. Base qualities are not provided; no much larger clone lies one nucleotide away.

The germline ends are 17 bases apart after V is trimmed by 4 bases and J by 8 bases. As encoded in the germline V gene, CDR1 is SQVTM while CDR2 is ANQGSEA. The CDR3 runs 13 residues from the cysteine to the phenylalanine. This entry keeps only the CDR3 DNA: 39 bases, framed from base 1. Read against the paper, the sample's time point label means: cycle 4 day 1 (C4D1), after more than 5 weeks of nivolumab. Every trial patient had relapsed following autologous stem cell transplantation, and prior brentuximab vedotin exposure was what differed among cohorts A, B and C. The trial cohort included 55 to 60 patients with relapsed/refractory classical Hodgkin lymphoma, and each patient had a best overall response of complete response, partial response or progressive disease. Single-agent nivolumab was administered to trial patients in the multi-cohort phase II CheckMate 205 trial. Best overall response was determined by an independent review committee according to the 2007 International Working Group response criteria. Trial PBMCs were obtained immediately prior to nivolumab initiation (C1D1) and on therapy at cycle 2 day 1 and cycle 4 day 1. Peripheral blood was collected in 8 mL Vacutainer Cell Preparation Tubes, from which PBMCs were isolated by centrifugation and then cryopreserved.

Genomic DNA was isolated using the Qiagen DNeasy kit from unsorted PBMCs as well as from negatively selected CD4+ and CD8+ fractions. Amplification of TCR beta CDR3 regions was done by immunoSEQ multiplex PCR with primers that anneal to V and J segments. Amplification bias was minimized using a synthetic immune receptor repertoire, and residual bias was removed computationally after sequencing. Per the source publication's procedure: Custom Python scripts were used to quantify repertoire diversity as the Shannon entropy index. The unsorted, CD4+ and CD8+ repertoires were each analyzed separately, with the exception of combined analyses, where CD4+ and CD8+ sequences were merged in silico. Clonal expansion was defined as at least a 2-fold frequency increase after treatment relative to C1D1, with a pseudocount of 0.5 for undetected baseline clones. Singleton clones were defined as clones with 0 or 1 copy at C1D1, and non-singleton clones were defined as clones with 2 or more copies. Clones expanded in unsorted samples were annotated as CD4+, CD8+ or unknown by matching protein sequences in sorted samples from the same patient. Wilcoxon tests on paired samples were used to test diversity changes from C1D1 to C4D1. Sourced from immuneACCESS, this table was stored by TCRdb with only in-frame sequences that have V and J called. A share of the clones is absent; for the studies checked, an unresolved V gene accounts for under half, and the remainder has no known explanation. That table furnishes V, J and clone size, whereas the DNA furnished D and trimming. This sample holds approximately 110,000 clones; 89% were observed only once. Together, the top ten hold roughly 19% of the sample.

The sample was peripheral blood mononuclear cells (PBMCs), taken before the fourth cycle of nivolumab. The sequence derives from a human donor with classical Hodgkin lymphoma. The V and J genes are TRBV29-1 and TRBJ1-2; perhaps TRBD1 is the D gene, with 5 bases matching. Read as DNA, the sequence is TGCAGCGTTGGCCCGGGACGATTGCAGGGCTACACCTTC. The resulting protein is CSVGPGRLQGYTF.